Given below is one T cell receptor beta chain in context. Antigen specificity is unknown. This specimen belongs to a study of identical twins. Study conclusions and caveats: Compared with unrelated sharing, twin-shared out-of-frame alpha sequences had more low-probability sequences. A lower insertion count was a feature of abundant cord blood beta clonotypes, with no such feature in memory repertoires. Monozygotic twins shared more out-of-frame TCR alpha than recombination models predicted.

Germline CDR1 SEHNR, CDR2 FQNEAQ (reference sequence). The length of the CDR3 is 15 residues. With 5 bases removed from V and 7 bases from J, the gap between germline ends came to 15 bases. A universal primer site arose from template switching, and cDNA bore unique molecular identifiers. From the 5' RACE reads, TCRdb called clonotypes with MiXCR, one entry per CDR3 protein. Here the sample spans around 530,000 distinct CDR3 sequences, roughly 15% being singletons. This sample was also put to use in a study of yellow fever vaccine responses in identical twins.

This chain joins TRBV7-9 and TRBJ1-6; D uncertain. The sequencing sample was made of CD4+ T cells sorted from blood. This sequence originates from a woman younger than 30 in good health. DNA of the CDR3: TGTGCCAGCAGCGGCAATAGAGGGAACAATTCACCCCTCCACTTT. This translates into CASSGNRGNNSPLHF.